The clone carrying this T cell receptor (beta chain) was observed once. Its antigen is currently unknown. The record originates from a study of molecular identifiers for immune sequencing clone quantification. Study-level results: Underestimated sizes of highly expanded clones could result from identical TCR molecules that share a barcode.

This CDR3 comprises 17 residues. V lost 7 bases and J lost 5, with 23 bases in between. Germline V gene data show CDR1 as KGHDR and CDR2 as SFDVKD. Previously described methods and listed TCR primers produced bulk TCR libraries. MiXCR, run by TCRdb on the PCR reads, gives a single entry per CDR3 protein. The table lists about 320,000 distinct CDR3 sequences, about 21% of them singletons. This chain links TRBV24-1 with TRBJ2-1, with a weak D call TRBD2 (8 bases). The source is a human donor in good health. Some libraries in this study had Jurkat cell RNA spiked in. The sample taken for sequencing was naive CD8+ T cells from blood, with Jurkat cell RNA spiked in. Subset described: FACS-sorted CD8+CD4-CCR7+CD45RA+ naive T cells. This CDR3 is CATSTASGGGWNNEQFF. CDR3 sequence (DNA): TGTGCCACCAGCACCGCTTCGGGAGGGGGCTGGAACAATGAGCAGTTCTTC.